Presented here are 25 T cell receptor beta chains from one specimen sequenced in a study. Treg sorting used a CD4+CD25+CD127-/low gate. TCRdb ran MiXCR on the 5' RACE reads and lists one entry per CDR3 protein. The table records 35,000 to 45,000 distinct CDR3 sequences, about a fifth of them present only once. Sequencing used Tregs sorted from a lymph node. The receptors stem from a female donor with breast cancer.

The CDR3 DNA reads TGTGCCAGCGGCGGCGGGGCCTCCCAAGAGACCCAGTACTTC. Amino acids: CASGGGASQETQYF. The gene calls are TRBV12-3 or TRBV12-4 and TRBJ2-5; a possible D gene is TRBD2 (6 bases). There are 14 residues in the CDR3. The V end was cut by 8 bases, the J end by 1 base, with 14 bases between.

This clonotype was picked up many times. The V and J genes are TRBV6-6 and TRBJ2-7, with 15 bases matching TRBD2. CDR1 and CDR2 (germline): MNHNY, SVGAGI (reference sequence). V trimming: 2 bases; J trimming: 3 bases; junction bases outside the gene matches: 11. The CDR3 sequence is 19 residues long. The CDR3 loop reads CASSYARVPGLAGGYEQYF. The CDR3 DNA reads TGTGCCAGCAGTTACGCCCGAGTCCCGGGACTAGCGGGAGGCTACGAGCAGTACTTC.

This clonotype is deemed medium-sized. The V and J genes are TRBV20-1 and TRBJ1-2; maybe TRBD1 (5 bases). Germline V CDR1 and CDR2: DFQATT, SNEGSKA (reference sequence). V shed 1 base and J shed 0 bases, with 18 bases lying between them. CDR3 length: 17 residues. This CDR3 is CSARVGHSAVTNYGYTF. The DNA for the CDR3 is TGCAGTGCTAGAGTCGGACACTCGGCTGTTACTAACTATGGCTACACCTTC.

This clonotype appeared a few times. This chain uses TRBV12-3 or TRBV12-4 with TRBJ1-1; D remains unclear. This CDR3 spans 11 amino acids. Trimming stripped 7 bases from V and 6 bases from J, with 9 bases between. The CDR3 nucleotides read TGTGCCAGCATCGGGGTGGCTGAAGCTTTCTTT. Protein: CASIGVAEAFF.

This clonotype has only a few counts. The genes are TRBV6-5 and TRBJ1-2, with TRBD1 matching 10 bases. Germline CDR1 reads MNHEY; CDR2 reads SVGAGI. J lost 4 bases, V lost 7 bases, and 9 bases had no gene match. There are 15 residues in the CDR3. This CDR3 reads CASTSGTGVGYGYTF. The CDR3, as DNA: TGTGCCAGCACCTCCGGGACAGGGGTGGGCTATGGCTACACCTTC.

A few counts support this clonotype. This chain connects TRBV9 to TRBJ2-1; no clear D gene. CDR1 is SGDLS, CDR2 YYNGEE, per germline. V lost 0 bases and J 8 bases, leaving 12 bases between the germline ends. This CDR3 spans 14 amino acids. The CDR3 DNA reads as TGTGCCAGCAGCGTAGCTACAAGCACCGATGAGCAGTTCTTC. Its translation: CASSVATSTDEQFF.

This clonotype was picked up a small number of times. The chain combines TRBV29-1 with TRBJ2-7; a weak D match, TRBD1 (5 bases). Trimming removed 5 bases from V and 1 base from J, with 12 bases in between. There are 13 residues in the CDR3. Germline-derived CDR1 and CDR2 are SQVTM and ANQGSEA. In DNA form, the CDR3 reads TGCAGCGTTTATGGGGCGTCATCCTACGAGCAGTACTTC. Protein product: CSVYGASSYEQYF.

There are many counts of this clonotype. The chain joins TRBV5-4 to TRBJ2-1; the match to TRBD2 covers 7 bases. This CDR3 contains 12 residues. Germline V lookup: CDR1 SGHNT, CDR2 YYREEE (reference sequence). V was clipped by 6 bases and J by 10 bases; unmatched bases: 7. In nucleotides, the CDR3 is TGTGCCAGCACAAAACGGGGGGTCGAGCAGTTCTTC. Translating gives CASTKRGVEQFF.

This clonotype occurred a few times. The V gene is TRBV2, the J gene TRBJ2-5, with unresolved D. CDR3 length equals 12 residues. CDR1 is SNHLY, CDR2 FYNNEI, per germline. V lost 6 bases and J 4 bases, leaving 9 bases between the germline ends. CDR3 residues: CASSSEVETQYF. In DNA, the CDR3 is TGTGCCAGCAGCTCCGAGGTAGAGACCCAGTACTTC.

This chain connects TRBV10-2 to TRBJ2-5; perhaps TRBD1 as D (5 bases). Germline values: CDR1 WSHSY, CDR2 SAAADI. Trimming left V 2 bases short and J 1 base short, with 11 bases between. CDR3 length: 15 residues. CDR3 sequence: CASSEGVGVQETQYF. Here the CDR3 DNA reads TGCGCCAGCAGTGAGGGTGTAGGGGTCCAAGAGACCCAGTACTTC.

This clonotype was seen a few times. The CDR3: CASTETGLSEQYF. DNA for the CDR3: TGCGCCAGCACCGAGACAGGGTTAAGCGAGCAGTACTTC. V is TRBV5-1 and J is TRBJ2-7, with 7 bases that match TRBD1. After removal of 6 bases from V and 6 bases from J, the junction contained 9 bases not matched to a gene. Germline V lookup: CDR1 SGHRS, CDR2 YFSETQ. The CDR3 runs 13 residues.

As for this clonotype: A much larger clone lies a single base off, so this may be a read error. This sequence joins TRBV4-2 and TRBJ2-7, with D possibly matching TRBD2 (5 bases). V lost 0 bases, J lost 4 bases, and 16 bases lay in between. This CDR3 spans 16 amino acids. Germline assignment: CDR1 LGHNA and CDR2 YNFKEQ. CDR3 coding DNA: TGTGCCAGCAGCCAAGAAGGGAGACCAACATTATACGAGCAGTACTTC. This codes for CASSQEGRPTLYEQYF.

The chain has TRBV2 and TRBJ2-7; D may be TRBD2 (6 bases). Trimming removed 3 bases from V and 1 base from J, with 7 bases in between. Germline-derived CDR1 and CDR2 are SNHLY and FYNNEI. The CDR3 extends over 13 amino acids. The CDR3 bases are TGTGCCAGCAGTGACGGACTATCCTACGAGCAGTACTTC. As protein: CASSDGLSYEQYF.

A remark on this clonotype: This could be a read error, since a much larger clone is one nucleotide away. The CDR3 spells CASSQVRTGTYERYF. The CDR3 DNA follows: TGCGCCAGCAGCCAAGTGCGGACGGGGACCTACGAGCGGTACTTC. The rearrangement links TRBV4-1 to TRBJ2-7, with D perhaps assigned TRBD1 or TRBD2 (5 bases each). Per germline, CDR1 MGHRA and CDR2 YSYEKL. The CDR3 covers 15 residues.

This chain connects TRBV4-1 to TRBJ1-1; TRBD1 matches at 7 bases. The V gene end was trimmed by 3 bases and the J gene end by 1 base; junction bases not matched to a gene: 8. CDR3 length: 16 residues. Germline loops: CDR1 MGHRA, CDR2 YSYEKL. The CDR3 loop is CASSQRDRYQNTEAFF. CDR3 nucleotides: TGCGCCAGCAGCCAGAGGGACAGATACCAGAACACTGAAGCTTTCTTT.

This clonotype was picked up a small number of times. The gene calls are TRBV28 and TRBJ2-7; D gene ambiguous. Germline assignment: CDR1 MDHEN and CDR2 SYDVKM. The CDR3 has 14 amino acids. V lost 5 bases, J lost 5 bases, and 16 bases lay in between. The DNA for the CDR3 is TGTGCCAGCAGTCCGCCGCTCGGATCCCACGAGCAGTACTTC. This sequence encodes CASSPPLGSHEQYF.

Worth noting for this clonotype: A read error is likely, as this CDR3 ends without the conserved phenylalanine or tryptophan. CDR3 in DNA: TGTGCCAGCAGCTTAACGGGAGGAACAGATACGCAGTATCTT. Its translation is CASSLTGGTDTQYL. The genes are TRBV7-3 and TRBJ2-3, with TRBD2 as a possible D gene (6 bases). V lost 0 bases and J lost 3, with 7 bases in between. The CDR3 sequence is 14 residues long. The germline CDR1 and CDR2 sequences are SGHTA and FQGTGA.

This clonotype was detected ten times or more. The chain carries TRBV9 and TRBJ2-7; D gene uncertain. V was trimmed by 3 bases and J by 5 bases, leaving 18 bases between them. In germline, CDR1 is SGDLS, CDR2 YYNGEE. The CDR3 contains 15 residues. CDR3 amino acids: CASSDGITSGHEQYF. CDR3 in DNA: TGTGCCAGCAGCGATGGAATTACATCAGGCCACGAGCAGTACTTC.

The rearrangement uses TRBV5-5 and TRBJ1-3, with D maybe TRBD1 (6 bases). Germline lookup yields CDR1 SGHKS and CDR2 YYEKEE (reference sequence). The V end lost 4 bases, the J end lost 2 bases, and 19 bases lay between the germline ends. The length of the CDR3 is 17 residues. The CDR3 coding sequence is TGTGCCAGCAGCACCCACAAACAGGGATCAACTGGAAACACCATATATTTT. This gives the protein CASSTHKQGSTGNTIYF.

The CDR3 reads CASSPQSTGRAEAFF. The CDR3 DNA sequence: TGTGCCAGCAGTCCGCAGTCGACAGGGAGGGCTGAAGCTTTCTTT. The chain has TRBV6-5 and TRBJ1-1, with 7 bases matching TRBD1. The J segment lost 6 bases and the V segment lost 5 bases, leaving 12 bases of the junction unmatched. This CDR3 has 15 residues. The germline V gene has CDR1 MNHEY and CDR2 SVGAGI.

The chain combines TRBV20-1 with TRBJ2-2; tentative D call: TRBD2 (6 bases). This CDR3 is 15 amino acids long. The ends were cut back, 2 bases at V and 0 bases at J, with 10 bases in the middle. CDR1 and CDR2 (germline): DFQATT, SNEGSKA (reference sequence). As DNA, the CDR3 is TGCAGTGCTAGATCCGGGGGAGCGAACACCGGGGAGCTGTTTTTT. Encoded protein: CSARSGGANTGELFF.

The chain uses TRBV30 and TRBJ2-1; D gene unclear. Per the germline V gene, CDR1 is GTSNPN and CDR2 is SVGIG (reference sequence). This CDR3 is 13 amino acids long. Trimming cost V 3 bases and J 16 bases, with 22 bases left between them. The CDR3: CAWRSILSVSRFF. CDR3 bases: TGTGCCTGGAGGTCTATCCTTTCAGTGTCGCGCTTCTTC.

The chain employs TRBV27 and TRBJ2-1; no firm D call. Trimming shortened V by 6 bases and J by 5 bases, and 14 bases separated the two germline ends. This CDR3 region has 14 residues. The germline CDR1 and CDR2 sequences are MNHEY and SMNVEV (reference sequence). The CDR3 spells CASSKVGLNNEQFF. DNA of the CDR3: TGTGCCAGCAGCAAAGTAGGCCTGAACAATGAGCAGTTCTTC.

Of note for this clonotype: A much larger clone lies a single base off, so this may be a read error. The chain uses TRBV5-1 and TRBJ2-2, with D possibly matching TRBD2 (5 bases). The CDR3 spans 15 residues. Germline CDR1 is SGHRS and CDR2 is YFSETQ. CDR3 coding DNA: TGCGCCGGCAGCTTGGAGGCGGCGAACACCGGGGAGCTGTTTTTT. As protein: CAGSLEAANTGELFF.

This rearrangement joins TRBV7-9 to TRBJ2-1; 11 bases are a match to TRBD2. V was clipped by 3 bases and J by 3 bases; unmatched bases: 4. Germline V gives CDR1 SEHNR, CDR2 FQNEAQ (reference sequence). The CDR3 consists of 16 residues. For the CDR3, the DNA is TGTGCCAGCAGCTTTAGCGGGAGGGTAATCTACAATGAGCAGTTCTTC. This codes for CASSFSGRVIYNEQFF.